This T cell receptor beta chain was observed in a study of shared clonotypes between healthy human individuals. On the study more broadly: CD4 naive cells filled three plates per donor, CD4 memory three, CD8 naive two and CD8 memory one. The study's findings and limits: The small donor group covered limited genetic and exposure diversity. Sorted-subset sequencing was shown by rarefaction to be incomplete despite large depth.

TCRdb's table, derived via immunoSEQ multiplex PCR, lists solely in-frame clones and lacks some. This sample has around 1.9 million clones, with just under 95% found just once. The naive CD8 subset, CD45RO-negative cells positively selected for CCR7, excluded terminally differentiated effector memory CD45RA+ cells. Concerning this clone itself: Its antigen remains unidentified.

From germline, CDR1 is SGHNT and CDR2 YYREEE (reference sequence). The CDR3 runs to 15 residues. The V end was cut by 5 bases, the J end by 5 bases, with 20 bases between. The rearrangement links TRBV5-4 to TRBJ2-7; a weak D match, TRBD2 (5 bases). This sequence was found in a man in his late teens or twenties in good health. Some clones in this sample may be carry-over from other donors' samples. Sequencing used naive CD8+ T cells from PBMCs. CDR3 nucleotides: TGTGCCAGCAGGGGTACTGCTAGCCCTTTGGACGAGCAGTACTTC. Amino acid sequence: CASRGTASPLDEQYF.